This T cell receptor beta chain was recorded in a study of CD8+ T cells in alopecia areata. Sequencing relied on a cDNA template that was reverse transcribed from extracted RNA. TCRdb's table, derived via immunoSEQ multiplex PCR, lists solely in-frame clones and lacks some. This sample has 90,000 to 150,000 clones, with more than 45% found just once. This CDR3 region has 15 residues. V was pared by 0 bases and J by 3 bases, with 8 bases of the junction left unmatched. CDR1 and CDR2 (germline): GTSNPN, SVGIG (reference sequence). The treatment here: oral pan-JAK inhibitor, 5-10 mg twice daily. The genes are TRBV30 and TRBJ2-7, with 7 bases lining up with TRBD1. The sequencing here drew on CD4+ T cells sorted from blood, taken at week 4, from a patient treated with tofacitinib. The sequence was collected from a human donor with alopecia areata. The CDR3 nucleotides are TGTGCCTGGAGTGTTCCGAGAGGGGGCATCTACGAGCAGTACTTC. Protein sequence: CAWSVPRGGIYEQYF. The full variable domain, rest sourced from reference TRBV30 and TRBJ2-7, is SQTIHQWPATLVQPVGSPLSLECTVEGTSNPNLYWYRQAAGRGLQLLFYSVGIGQISSEVPQNLSASRPQDRQFILSSKKLLLSDSGFYLCAWSVPRGGIYEQYFGPGTRLTVT.